Listed below are T cell receptor beta chains from one sample, sequenced in a study of glioma-infiltrating T cells after dendritic cell vaccination. Here immunoSEQ multiplex PCR was the method, and the copy in TCRdb shows in-frame clones only, minus some. Of tens of thousands of clones listed, roughly 83% were seen once; the top ten hold around a sixth. This material consisted of blood, taken after dendritic cell vaccination. The receptors here all came from a human donor with glioblastoma. Each CDR3 is given with its conserved first and last residue. Fields, in order: CDR3 protein, CDR3 DNA, clone size, J gene, D gene, V gene. D genes are given only for firm matches. Clone sizes are given selectively: once, few, many, or a class where the clone is expanded.

CDR3: CASSLAGEATEAFF
DNA: TGCGCCAGCAGCTTGGCCGGGGAAGCCACTGAAGCTTTCTTT
size: .
J: TRBJ1-1
D: .
V: TRBV5-1

CDR3: CASSQGPLRVNTEAFF
DNA: TGTGCCAGCAGCCAGGGTCCTCTCCGGGTGAACACTGAAGCTTTCTTT
size: .
J: TRBJ1-1
D: .
V: TRBV7-9

CDR3: CASSRAQGALNEQFF
DNA: TGTGCCAGCAGCCGTGCACAGGGAGCCTTAAATGAGCAGTTCTTC
size: .
J: TRBJ2-1
D: .
V: TRBV21-1

CDR3: CASGFPWQNEQFF
DNA: TGTGCTAGTGGTTTTCCATGGCAGAATGAGCAGTTCTTC
size: .
J: TRBJ2-1
D: .
V: TRBV12-5

CDR3: CAWLGLASYGYTF
DNA: TGTGCCTGGCTTGGACTTGCCTCCTATGGCTACACCTTC
size: .
J: TRBJ1-2
D: .
V: TRBV30

CDR3: CSALGRGAADTQYF
DNA: TGCAGCGCCCTGGGGCGGGGGGCCGCAGATACGCAGTATTTT
size: .
J: TRBJ2-3
D: TRBD2
V: TRBV29-1

CDR3: CASSPLDIATNEKLFF
DNA: TGTGCCAGCAGCCCGCTCGACATTGCAACTAATGAAAAACTGTTTTTT
size: once
J: TRBJ1-4
D: .
V: TRBV11-2

CDR3: CASGGGTGRDTQYF
DNA: TGTGCCAGCGGGGGGGGGACTGGACGAGATACGCAGTATTTT
size: .
J: TRBJ2-3
D: TRBD2
V: TRBV2

CDR3: CAIRGSSGATNEKLFF
DNA: TGTGCCATCCGCGGATCAAGCGGTGCAACTAATGAAAAACTGTTTTTT
size: few
J: TRBJ1-4
D: .
V: TRBV2

CDR3: CASRSHRDEQYF
DNA: TGTGCCAGTAGAAGCCACAGAGACGAGCAGTACTTC
size: .
J: TRBJ2-7
D: .
V: TRBV19

CDR3: CASSVAPGGGESAPLHF
DNA: TGTGCCAGCAGCGTAGCCCCTGGCGGAGGGGAGAGTGCACCCCTCCACTTT
size: once
J: TRBJ1-6
D: .
V: TRBV9

CDR3: CASSQGPDGGLLGDYTF
DNA: TGTGCCAGCAGCCAAGGCCCGGACGGGGGGCTTTTAGGCGACTACACCTTC
size: once
J: TRBJ1-2
D: .
V: TRBV4-2

CDR3: CASSKGLAGNEQYF
DNA: TGCGCCAGCAGTAAGGGACTAGCGGGGAACGAGCAGTACTTC
size: .
J: TRBJ2-7
D: TRBD2
V: TRBV10-1

CDR3: CASSSLGLVEETQYF
DNA: TGTGCCAGCAGCTCCCTGGGACTAGTGGAAGAGACCCAGTACTTC
size: .
J: TRBJ2-5
D: TRBD2
V: TRBV13

CDR3: CSVDGRGPFGTEAFF
DNA: TGCAGCGTTGATGGCAGGGGGCCATTTGGCACTGAAGCTTTCTTT
size: .
J: TRBJ1-1
D: TRBD1
V: TRBV29-1

CDR3: CASSLQGLASEAPDTQYF
DNA: TGCGCCAGCAGCCTCCAGGGACTAGCGTCGGAAGCACCAGATACGCAGTATTTT
size: .
J: TRBJ2-3
D: TRBD2
V: TRBV5-1

CDR3: CATSRLLAGETQYF
DNA: TGTGCCACCAGCAGATTACTAGCGGGGGAGACCCAGTACTTC
size: .
J: TRBJ2-5
D: TRBD2
V: TRBV15

CDR3: CASSPPGQGLYDNEQFF
DNA: TGTGCCAGCTCACCACCGGGGCAGGGGTTGTACGACAATGAGCAGTTCTTC
size: .
J: TRBJ2-1
D: .
V: TRBV18

CDR3: CASSSTGGLIMDTQYF
DNA: TGTGCCAGCAGCTCGACAGGGGGCCTGATTATGGATACGCAGTATTTT
size: few
J: TRBJ2-3
D: TRBD1
V: TRBV7-6

CDR3: CASSPQGLADTDTQYF
DNA: TGTGCCAGCTCACCTCAGGGACTAGCGGACACAGATACGCAGTATTTT
size: .
J: TRBJ2-3
D: TRBD2
V: TRBV18

CDR3: CASSFSPSGGTYEQYF
DNA: TGCGCCAGCAGCTTTTCCCCTAGCGGGGGAACCTACGAGCAGTACTTC
size: .
J: TRBJ2-7
D: TRBD2
V: TRBV5-1

CDR3: CASSIGQGGFGEQFF
DNA: TGTGCCAGTAGTATAGGACAGGGGGGTTTTGGTGAGCAGTTCTTC
size: .
J: TRBJ2-1
D: TRBD1
V: TRBV19

CDR3: CASSAFLRDTNYEQYF
DNA: TGCGCCAGCAGCGCATTCCTCCGGGACACCAACTATGAGCAGTACTTC
size: .
J: TRBJ2-7
D: .
V: TRBV5-1

CDR3: CASSPGVDYNEQFF
DNA: TGCGCCAGCAGCCCGGGGGTCGATTACAATGAGCAGTTCTTC
size: .
J: TRBJ2-1
D: .
V: TRBV5-1

CDR3: CASSHLQGASYEQYF
DNA: TGCGCCAGCAGCCATCTACAGGGGGCATCCTACGAGCAGTACTTC
size: .
J: TRBJ2-7
D: TRBD1
V: TRBV4-1

CDR3: CASSALAGETGELFF
DNA: TGTGCCAGCAGCGCTCTAGCGGGGGAGACCGGGGAGCTGTTTTTT
size: .
J: TRBJ2-2
D: TRBD2
V: TRBV6-6